This TCR beta chain was sequenced for a study of shared clonotypes between healthy human individuals. The method was immunoSEQ multiplex PCR; TCRdb's version includes in-frame clones alone and lacks a portion of them. The table has more than 2 million clones, roughly 96% seen once; the top ten hold 0.13%. In this sample, this clone turned up once. What was sequenced was naive CD4+ T cells sorted from blood. Subset described: CD45RA+ positively selected. This TCR was recovered from a man aged 18 to 35 in good health.

CDR3 region: CASSIDRGLSNSPLHF. In DNA, the CDR3 is TGTGCCAGTAGTATAGACAGGGGTCTGAGTAATTCACCCCTCCACTTT. This chain links TRBV19 with TRBJ1-6; D may be TRBD1 (6 bases). The CDR3 is made up of 16 amino acids. Trimming cost V 0 bases and J 6 bases, with 12 bases left between them. Per the germline V gene, CDR1 is LNHDA and CDR2 is SQIVND (reference sequence).